This T cell receptor (beta chain) was obtained from a study of OX40 agonist ivuxolimab in advanced cancers. Study-wide context: The costimulatory receptor OX40 (CD134) was targeted by ivuxolimab, a fully human IgG2 agonistic monoclonal antibody. The paper covers the monotherapy dose-escalation part of the phase I ivuxolimab trial, which included N = 52 patients. Peripheral TCRbeta sequencing was intended to test whether TCR sequence diversity was altered and clonal T-cell expansion was caused by ivuxolimab. Intravenous ivuxolimab was administered to patients every 2 weeks at six dose levels: 0.01, 0.1, 0.3, 1.5, 3 and 10 mg/kg. Prior anti-PD-1, anti-PD-L1 or anti-CTLA-4 therapy was permitted, and roughly two fifths of dose-escalation patients had received checkpoint inhibitors. In the dose-escalation cohort, roughly 82% of patients were male, and the mean age was roughly 60 years with a range of roughly 20 to 80. Partial responses occurred in three dose-escalation patients: two with cutaneous melanoma and one with hepatocellular carcinoma. Of the roughly 53 patients in dose escalation, about 20 had hepatocellular carcinoma, some 15 had melanoma, 9 had renal cell carcinoma and 9 had head and neck cancer.

Turning to this clone: Its target antigen remains unknown. No much larger clonotype is one base removed from it; base qualities were not supplied.

Genomic DNA was isolated from the sorted cells so that the TCRbeta CDR3 region could be sequenced. The immunoSEQ Assay was used to sequence the TCRbeta CDR3 regions. This immuneACCESS table, as held by TCRdb, lists in-frame sequences with V and J called but not all clones. Of the missing ones, under half trace to an unresolved V gene in checked studies; the others have no known cause. This sample gives some 150,000 clones in total; about 92% of them show up just once. Together, the top ten hold approximately 0.93% of the sample. The trial excluded patients who had a history of autoimmune disease or were on systemic immunosuppression. Peripheral blood for TCR sequencing was collected from all dose cohorts at baseline, on cycle 4 day 1, and on cycle 7 day 1. Samples came from an open-label, multicenter, first-in-human phase I dose-escalation trial of ivuxolimab. The trial enrolled adults with locally advanced or metastatic head and neck squamous cell, hepatocellular, melanoma or renal cell carcinoma. Before TCR sequencing, CD4+ and CD8+ T cells were separately sorted from peripheral blood.

At the junction V is shortened by 0 bases and J by 4 bases, with 14 bases in between. The germline V gene sets CDR1 to SGDLS and CDR2 to YYNGEE. The CDR3 runs 15 amino acids, cysteine and phenylalanine included. Only the CDR3 DNA is retained, 45 bases long and in frame from the first base. General findings and caveats noted by the study authors: Low levels of normalized T-cell clonal expansion were also seen in some patients who did not respond. In partial responders in the 0.1-3.0 mg/kg groups, normalized peripheral clonal expansion was found to be among the lowest, especially among CD8+ T cells. At doses from 0.1 to 3.0 mg/kg, clonal expansion was seen in both CD4+ and CD8+ blood T cells between baseline and week 6. After ivuxolimab, expanded clones were on average more numerous among CD8+ T cells than among CD4+ T cells. The antigen specificity of the clonally expanded peripheral T cells was not determined.

The receptor comes from an adult with an advanced solid tumor such as melanoma, head and neck, liver or kidney cancer. The input for sequencing was CD4+ or CD8+ T cells sorted from blood, taken in a trial of the OX40 agonist ivuxolimab. In this chain, TRBV9 is recombined with TRBJ2-7; a tentative D match to TRBD1 spans 5 bases. The CDR3 protein: CASSVGRAPWYEQYF. The DNA sequence is as follows: TGTGCCAGCAGCGTAGGCAGGGCCCCCTGGTACGAGCAGTACTTC.